This is a list of T cell receptor beta chains from one sample in a study of preoperative IRX-2 immunotherapy in early breast cancer. Assay used: immunoSEQ multiplex PCR; TCRdb lists only in-frame clones, some missing. The sample has around 35,000 clones; roughly 96% are singletons. The material was obtained from a patient treated with IRX-2 immunotherapy. These receptors came from a human donor with breast cancer. The CDR3 runs from the conserved cysteine through the conserved F or W. A D gene is named only where the DNA matches it firmly.

length	J	V	D	DNA	CDR3
12	TRBJ2-3	TRBV10-1	NA	TGCGCCAGCAGTCCGGCCTCAGATACGCAGTATTTT	CASSPASDTQYF
19	TRBJ2-2	TRBV7-2	TRBD2	TGTGCCAGCAGCTTAGTATATGCGGGAGGGCCGGGGAACACCGGGGAGCTGTTTTTT	CASSLVYAGGPGNTGELFF
16	TRBJ2-4	TRBV28	NA	TGTGCCAGCAGTCCGGCAGGTAACGCGGCCTACAGCATTCAGTACTTC	CASSPAGNAAYSIQYF
13	TRBJ2-1	TRBV14	TRBD1	TGTGCCAGCCTCGGACAGGGGAGCGGTGAGCAGTTCTTC	CASLGQGSGEQFF
14	TRBJ1-5	TRBV4-1	NA	TGCGCCAGCAGCCAAGCGGTGAGTCTACAGCCCCAGCATTTT	CASSQAVSLQPQHF
14	TRBJ2-7	TRBV5-1	NA	TGCGCCAGCAGCCCAGGACAGCCGCGGGACGAGCAGTACTTC	CASSPGQPRDEQYF
13	TRBJ2-5	TRBV6-5	NA	TGTGCCAGCAAATCCGGGGGGCTTGAGACCCAGTACTTC	CASKSGGLETQYF
14	TRBJ2-7	TRBV11-2	NA	TGTGCCAGCAGCCCCCCGGGTTTCCTCTACGAGCAGTACTTC	CASSPPGFLYEQYF
13	TRBJ2-1	TRBV7-8	NA	TGTGCCAGCGTGTTACGGGAGTTAGGGGGGCAGTTCTTC	CASVLRELGGQFF
15	TRBJ2-2	TRBV6-6	NA	TGTGCCGGAGGGGGGCAGGCGGCGAACACCGGGGAGCTGTTTTTT	CAGGGQAANTGELFF
17	TRBJ2-5	TRBV27	TRBD2	TGTGCCAGCAGTTCGTGGAGTAGCGGGGGCCTCCAAGAGACCCAGTACTTC	CASSSWSSGGLQETQYF
15	TRBJ1-1	TRBV14	NA	TGTGCCAGCAGCCAAGATAACAGGTTAAACACTGAAGCTTTCTTT	CASSQDNRLNTEAFF
17	TRBJ2-1	TRBV15	NA	TGTGCCACCAGCAGTGGTGTAGACGGGAGACGCTACAATGAGCAGTTCTTC	CATSSGVDGRRYNEQFF
16	TRBJ2-5	TRBV2	NA	TGTGCCAGCAAGGGGAGCATCATCCTAGGTCAAGAGACCCAGTACTTC	CASKGSIILGQETQYF
12	TRBJ2-3	TRBV2	NA	TGTGCCAGCATTGACCGCACAGATACGCAGTATTTT	CASIDRTDTQYF
16	TRBJ2-7	TRBV5-5	TRBD2	TGTGCCAGCAGCTTGGGGGGACTAGCGGTTACATACGAGCAGTACTTC	CASSLGGLAVTYEQYF
14	TRBJ2-1	TRBV7-3	NA	TGTGCCAGCAGCCTCACCAGGGGGACTCATGAGCAGTTCTTC	CASSLTRGTHEQFF
15	TRBJ1-2	TRBV27	TRBD1	TGTGCCAGCAGTTCCCGACAGGGATGGACCTATGGCTACACCTTC	CASSSRQGWTYGYTF
15	TRBJ1-5	TRBV6-5	NA	TGTGCCAGCAGTTACTCCCTGACGGGCAATCAGCCCCAGCATTTT	CASSYSLTGNQPQHF
13	TRBJ1-2	TRBV6-1	TRBD1	TGTGCCAGCAGTGGGGGACAGGGTATCGGCTACACCTTC	CASSGGQGIGYTF
15	TRBJ2-7	TRBV7-2	TRBD2	TGTGCCAGCAGCTTAGCCGGGACTAGCGGCTACGAGCAGTACTTC	CASSLAGTSGYEQYF
16	TRBJ2-5	TRBV21-1	NA	TGTGCCAGCAGCCCCCGGGACAGGCCCTACCAAGAGACCCAGTACTTC	CASSPRDRPYQETQYF
16	TRBJ2-1	TRBV7-9	TRBD2	TGTGCCAGCAGTCAATTAGCGGGGGGGCCCTACAATGAGCAGTTCTTC	CASSQLAGGPYNEQFF